The subject of this entry is one T cell receptor beta chain. What it binds is unknown. The data are from a study of shared clonotypes between healthy human individuals. Study-wide findings and caveats: Compared with memory subsets, naive subsets generally had larger estimated richness. Genetic and exposure-history diversity was limited by the small donor number.

It was at deep level that the assay was run. The protocol was immunoSEQ multiplex PCR, while the TCRdb copy is restricted to in-frame clones and leaves out a portion. This table holds about 2 million clones, just under 95% found once. Naive CD8 cells were CD45RO-negative, positively selected for CCR7, excluding terminally differentiated effector memory CD45RA+ cells. The donor cohort consisted entirely of Caucasian adults residing in Nashville, Tennessee. This CDR3 is built from 12 residues. Between the trimmed V and J ends, which lost 3 bases and 6 bases, there was a span of 9 bases. From germline, CDR1 is SGHTA and CDR2 FQGNSA.

The source of this sequence is a young man in good health. The sequencing sample was made of naive CD8+ T cells sorted from blood. The chain is built from TRBV7-2 and TRBJ2-7; D is ambiguous. The CDR3 region is CASSFVGSEQYF. As DNA, the CDR3 is TGTGCCAGCAGCTTCGTCGGCAGCGAGCAGTACTTC.